The rows below give T cell receptor beta chains drawn from one sample of a study of CD4 and CD8 cells across lung adenocarcinoma regions. MiXCR was run by TCRdb on the PCR reads, yielding one entry per CDR3 protein. The data hold approximately 16,000 distinct CDR3 sequences, with under 70% observed a single time. Sequenced sample: CD8+ T cells from the center of a lung tumor. All receptors derive from a female donor with lung adenocarcinoma. The CD4 and CD8 labels of this study may be unreliable. Both conserved end residues are part of each CDR3. The D gene is left open where the match is weak. Clone sizes are given selectively: once, few, many, or a class where the clone is expanded.

V gene	CDR3 length	clone size	D gene	J gene	CDR3 DNA	CDR3 protein
TRBV6-1	16	many	TRBD1	TRBJ1-6	TGTGCCAGCAGTGCTGGGGACAGGGTCGGCGGGTCACCCCTCCACTTT	CASSAGDRVGGSPLHF
TRBV10-2	17	.	TRBD2	TRBJ2-5	TGCGCCAGCAGTGCGGGGCCCGCGGGGGGTACGGCAGAGACCCAGTACTTC	CASSAGPAGGTAETQYF
TRBV6-5	15	many	TRBD2	TRBJ2-7	TGTGCCAGCAGTTTGCGAGAGGGAGGGTCCTACGAGCAGTACTTC	CASSLREGGSYEQYF
TRBV6-1	17	.	.	TRBJ2-7	TGTGCCAGCAGTCGGGGGCTAGGGGGGGGTGACCCAGATACGCAGTACTTC	CASSRGLGGGDPDTQYF
TRBV6-1	15	.	.	TRBJ1-1	TGTGCCAGCAGAGCCCAGGCAGGACTGAACACTGAAGCTTTCTTT	CASRAQAGLNTEAFF
TRBV6-4	15	large	.	TRBJ2-1	TGTGCCAGCAGTGTCGGCGGGGGCACCTACAATGAGCAGTTCTTC	CASSVGGGTYNEQFF
TRBV10-3	13	.	.	TRBJ2-4	TGTGCCATGGGTATAGGTGCCGAAAACACGCAGTATTTC	CAMGIGAENTQYF
TRBV6-1	14	.	.	TRBJ2-3	TGTGCGAGCAGCGTAGGACCGGGCACAGATACGCAGTATTTT	CASSVGPGTDTQYF
TRBV12-3/TRBV12-4	15	few	.	TRBJ1-2	TGTGCCAGCAGCCTCTCCAGACTCGGTGGGTATGGCTACACCTTC	CASSLSRLGGYGYTF
TRBV6-1	13	.	.	TRBJ2-5	TGTGCCAGCAGTGAAGTTCGGTGGGAGACCCAGTACTTC	CASSEVRWETQYF
TRBV6-1	15	.	TRBD2	TRBJ2-2	TGTGCCAGCAGTGGTGCGGGAGCGTACACCGGGGAGCTGTTTTTT	CASSGAGAYTGELFF
TRBV10-3	15	.	TRBD2	TRBJ2-3	TGTGCCATGGGCTTCCCGGCGACTAGCACAGATGCGCAGTTTTTT	CAMGFPATSTDAQFF
TRBV5-1	16	.	TRBD2	TRBJ2-3	TGCGCCAGCAGTCAAAGCGGGGGGCCCACCACAGATACGCAGTATTTT	CASSQSGGPTTDTQYF
TRBV6-1	16	.	.	TRBJ2-1	TGTGCCAGCAGTGAAGCGGGAGGGGGCTCCTACAATGAGCAGTTCTTC	CASSEAGGGSYNEQFF
TRBV6-1	15	.	TRBD1	TRBJ2-5	TGTGCCAGGGGTGAAGGGGGCCGGGACCAAGAGACCCAGTACTTC	CARGEGGRDQETQYF
TRBV4-1	13	.	.	TRBJ1-2	TGCGCCAGCAGCCAAACCAAGGGCACTGAATCTATCTTC	CASSQTKGTESIF
TRBV4-1	16	many	.	TRBJ2-7	TGCGCCAGCAGCCAAGCCGCAGGGACGCAGGCCTACGAGCAGTACTTC	CASSQAAGTQAYEQYF
TRBV10-1	16	.	TRBD2	TRBJ2-1	TGCGCCAGCAGAGGCCAACTAGCGGGAGTCCACTATGAGCAGTTCTTC	CASRGQLAGVHYEQFF
TRBV7-2	14	.	.	TRBJ1-1	TGTGCCAGCAGCTTAGATCAGGGTCGAACTGAAGCTTTCTTT	CASSLDQGRTEAFF
TRBV6-1	15	.	TRBD2	TRBJ2-3	TGTGCCAGCGGTCCGGGGGGGGGAGGCAAAAATACGCAGTATTTC	CASGPGGGGKNTQYF
TRBV6-1	16	.	.	TRBJ2-3	TGTGCCAGCAGTCCTTCGGGGCTGCGAACCACAGATATTCAGTACTTT	CASSPSGLRTTDIQYF
TRBV6-1	15	.	.	TRBJ1-5	TGTGCCAGCAGTGCCCCCAATCTGGACCAAGAGACCCAGCATTTT	CASSAPNLDQETQHF
TRBV27	13	.	.	TRBJ2-5	TGTGCCAGCAGTTTAGGGTCAGGGAGGACCCAGTACTTC	CASSLGSGRTQYF
TRBV7-6	13	.	.	TRBJ2-1	TGTGCCAGCAGCTTTGACAACTACAATGAGCAGTTCTTC	CASSFDNYNEQFF
TRBV7-3	14	few	.	TRBJ2-3	TGTGCCAGCAGCAAGCAGGTCGACGGGGATACTCAGTATTTT	CASSKQVDGDTQYF
TRBV9	13	.	.	TRBJ2-5	TGTGCCAGCAGCACCGACAACCAAGAGACCCAGTACTTC	CASSTDNQETQYF
TRBV18	14	.	.	TRBJ2-5	TGTGCCAGCTCCCCTACAGAGTACCAAGAGACCCAGTACTTC	CASSPTEYQETQYF
TRBV6-1	15	.	.	TRBJ2-6	TGTGCCAGCAGTGAAGGCGATTCTGGGGCCAACGTCCTGACTTTC	CASSEGDSGANVLTF
TRBV10-2	17	.	TRBD1	TRBJ2-4	TGCGCCAGCAGTGAGCCGCCCGCCAGGGGGACGGCAGATATTCAGTACTTC	CASSEPPARGTADIQYF
TRBV11-1	16	once	.	TRBJ2-5	TGTGCCAGCAGGGGGATGGGGGGGCGTGACACAGAGACGCAGTACTTC	CASRGMGGRDTETQYF
TRBV6-1	16	few	.	TRBJ1-1	TGTGCCAGCAGCTCCAGCTGGGGGGTCTTGAACACTGAAGCTTTCTTT	CASSSSWGVLNTEAFF
TRBV6-1	13	many	.	TRBJ1-2	TGTGCCAGCAGTGTCACTGTTCGTGGGGGCTACACCTTC	CASSVTVRGGYTF
TRBV27	15	.	.	TRBJ2-5	TGTGCCAGCAGGCCAACTAGGGCAACCGGAGAGACCCAGTACTTC	CASRPTRATGETQYF
TRBV27	13	many	.	TRBJ2-7	TGTGCCAGCAGTTTGATTAAGGGGCGCGAGCAGTACTTC	CASSLIKGREQYF
TRBV6-1	21	.	TRBD1	TRBJ2-4	TGTGCCAGCAGTGAAGCGCTCGCCGGGACAGGCACCTTCGGAGCCAAAAACATTCAGTACTTC	CASSEALAGTGTFGAKNIQYF
TRBV18	12	.	.	TRBJ2-7	TGTGCCAGCTCACCCGACCAAGAGGAGCAGTACTTC	CASSPDQEEQYF
TRBV11-2	15	.	.	TRBJ1-1	TGTGCCAGCAGCTTAGGGGGGGCGCGGAACACTGAAGCTTTCTTT	CASSLGGARNTEAFF